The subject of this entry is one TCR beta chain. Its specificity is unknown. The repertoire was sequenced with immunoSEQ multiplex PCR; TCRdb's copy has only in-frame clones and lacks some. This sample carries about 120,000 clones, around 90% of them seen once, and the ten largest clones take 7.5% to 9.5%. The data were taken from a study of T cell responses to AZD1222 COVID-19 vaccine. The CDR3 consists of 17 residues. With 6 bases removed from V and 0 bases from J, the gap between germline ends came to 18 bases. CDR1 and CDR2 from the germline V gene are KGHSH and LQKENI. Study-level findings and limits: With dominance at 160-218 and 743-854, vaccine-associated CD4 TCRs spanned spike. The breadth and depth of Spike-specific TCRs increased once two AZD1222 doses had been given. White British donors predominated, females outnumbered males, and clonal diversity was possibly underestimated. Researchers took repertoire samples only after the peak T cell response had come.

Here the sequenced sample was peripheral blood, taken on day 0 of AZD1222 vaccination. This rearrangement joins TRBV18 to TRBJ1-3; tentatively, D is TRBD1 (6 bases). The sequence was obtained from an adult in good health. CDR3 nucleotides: TGTGCCAGCTCCCCAGTCGGGGACACCAACTCTGGAAACACCATATATTTT. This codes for CASSPVGDTNSGNTIYF.